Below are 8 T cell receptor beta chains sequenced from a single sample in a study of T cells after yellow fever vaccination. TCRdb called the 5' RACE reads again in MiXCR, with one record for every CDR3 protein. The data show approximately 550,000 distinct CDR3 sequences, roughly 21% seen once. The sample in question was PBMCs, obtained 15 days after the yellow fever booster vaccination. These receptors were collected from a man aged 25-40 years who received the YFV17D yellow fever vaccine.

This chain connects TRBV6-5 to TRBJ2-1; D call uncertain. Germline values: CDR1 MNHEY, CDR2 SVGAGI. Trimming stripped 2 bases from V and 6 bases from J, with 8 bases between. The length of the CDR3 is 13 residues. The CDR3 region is CASSYRGPNEQFF. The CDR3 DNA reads TGTGCCAGCAGTTACCGAGGACCCAATGAGCAGTTCTTC.

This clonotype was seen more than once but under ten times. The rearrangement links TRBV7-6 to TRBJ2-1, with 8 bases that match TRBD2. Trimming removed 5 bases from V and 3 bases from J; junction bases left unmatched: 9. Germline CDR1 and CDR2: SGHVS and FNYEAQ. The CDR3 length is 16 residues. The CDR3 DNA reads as TGTGCCAGCAGCCCAGCCCCAACTAGCGGCTACAATGAGCAGTTCTTC. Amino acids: CASSPAPTSGYNEQFF.

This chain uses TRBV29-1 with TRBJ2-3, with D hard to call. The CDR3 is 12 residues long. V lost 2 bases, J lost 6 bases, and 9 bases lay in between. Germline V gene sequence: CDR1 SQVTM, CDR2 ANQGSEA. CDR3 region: CSVERLSDTQYF. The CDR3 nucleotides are TGCAGCGTTGAACGACTGTCCGATACGCAGTATTTT.

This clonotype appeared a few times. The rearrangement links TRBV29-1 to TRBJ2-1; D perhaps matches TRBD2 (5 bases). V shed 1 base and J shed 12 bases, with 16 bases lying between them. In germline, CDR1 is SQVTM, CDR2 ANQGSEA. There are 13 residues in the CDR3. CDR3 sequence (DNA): TGCAGCGTTGAAGCTTTTAGCGCCGGATGGCAGTTCTTC. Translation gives CSVEAFSAGWQFF.

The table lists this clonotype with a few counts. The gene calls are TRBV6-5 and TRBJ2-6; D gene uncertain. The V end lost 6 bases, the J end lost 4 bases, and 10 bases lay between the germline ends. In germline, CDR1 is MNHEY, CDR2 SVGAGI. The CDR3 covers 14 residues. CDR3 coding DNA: TGTGCCAGCAGGATGACGGTGGGGGCCAACGTCCTGACTTTC. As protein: CASRMTVGANVLTF.

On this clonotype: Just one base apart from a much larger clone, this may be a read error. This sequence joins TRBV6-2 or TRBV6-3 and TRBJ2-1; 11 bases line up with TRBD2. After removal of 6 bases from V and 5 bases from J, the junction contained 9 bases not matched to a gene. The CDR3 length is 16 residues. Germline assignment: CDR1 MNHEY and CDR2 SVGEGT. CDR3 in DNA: TGTGCCAGCAGATTTCGACTAGCGGGAAAAAACAATGAGCAGTTCTTC. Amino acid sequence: CASRFRLAGKNNEQFF.

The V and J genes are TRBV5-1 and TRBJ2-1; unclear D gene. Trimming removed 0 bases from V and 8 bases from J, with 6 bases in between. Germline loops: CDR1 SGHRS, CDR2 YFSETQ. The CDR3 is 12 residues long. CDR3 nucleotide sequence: TGCGCCAGCAGCTTGGCACTGGATGAGCAGTTCTTC. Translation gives CASSLALDEQFF. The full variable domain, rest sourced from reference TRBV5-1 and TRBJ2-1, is KAGVTQTPRYLIKTRGQQVTLSCSPISGHRSVSWYQQTPGQGLQFLFEYFSETQRNKGNFPGRFSGRQFSNSRSEMNVSTLELGDSALYLCASSLALDEQFFGPGTRLTVL.

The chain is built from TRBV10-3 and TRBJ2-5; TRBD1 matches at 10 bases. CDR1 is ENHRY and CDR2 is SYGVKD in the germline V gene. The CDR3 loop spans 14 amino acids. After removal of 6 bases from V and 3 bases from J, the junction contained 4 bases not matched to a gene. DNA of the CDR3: TGTGCCATCAGGGACAGGGGGAATGAAGAGACCCAGTACTTC. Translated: CAIRDRGNEETQYF.